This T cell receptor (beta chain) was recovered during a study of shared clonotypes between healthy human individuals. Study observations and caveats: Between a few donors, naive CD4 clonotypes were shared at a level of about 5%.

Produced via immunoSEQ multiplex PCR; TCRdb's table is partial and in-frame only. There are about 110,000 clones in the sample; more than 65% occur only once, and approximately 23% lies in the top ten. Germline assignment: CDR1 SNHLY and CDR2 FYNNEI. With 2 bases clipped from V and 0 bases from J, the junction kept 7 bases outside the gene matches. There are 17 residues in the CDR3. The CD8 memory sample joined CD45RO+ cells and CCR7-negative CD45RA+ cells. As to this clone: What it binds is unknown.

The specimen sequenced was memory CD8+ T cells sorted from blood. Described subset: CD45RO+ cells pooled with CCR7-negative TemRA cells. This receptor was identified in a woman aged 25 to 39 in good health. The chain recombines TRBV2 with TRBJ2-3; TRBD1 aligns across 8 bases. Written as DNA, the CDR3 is TGTGCCAGCAGTGAATCGGGACAGGTTACTAGCACAGATACGCAGTATTTT. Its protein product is CASSESGQVTSTDTQYF.